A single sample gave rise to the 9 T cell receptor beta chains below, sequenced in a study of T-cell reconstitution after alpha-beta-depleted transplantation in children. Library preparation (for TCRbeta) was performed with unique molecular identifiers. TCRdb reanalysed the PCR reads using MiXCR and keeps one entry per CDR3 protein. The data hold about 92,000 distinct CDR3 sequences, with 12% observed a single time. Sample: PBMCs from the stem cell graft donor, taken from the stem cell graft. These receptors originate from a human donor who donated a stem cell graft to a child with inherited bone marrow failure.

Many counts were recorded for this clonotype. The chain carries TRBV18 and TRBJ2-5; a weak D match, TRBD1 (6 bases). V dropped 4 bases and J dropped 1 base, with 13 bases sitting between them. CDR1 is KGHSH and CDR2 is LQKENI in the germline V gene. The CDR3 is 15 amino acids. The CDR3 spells CASSRKTGLQETQYF. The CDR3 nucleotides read TGTGCCAGCTCACGAAAAACAGGGCTCCAAGAGACCCAGTACTTC.

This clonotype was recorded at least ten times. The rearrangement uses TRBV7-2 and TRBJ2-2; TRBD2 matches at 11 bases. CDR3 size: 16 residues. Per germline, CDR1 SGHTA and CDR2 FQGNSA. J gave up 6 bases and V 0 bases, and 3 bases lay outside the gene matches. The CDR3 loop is CASSLATSGISGELFF. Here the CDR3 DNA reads TGTGCCAGCAGCTTAGCGACTAGCGGGATTTCCGGGGAGCTGTTTTTT.

CDR3 residues: CASSSYETKNIQYF. CDR3 bases: TGTGCCAGCAGCTCCTACGAAACCAAAAACATTCAGTACTTC. This chain links TRBV27 with TRBJ2-4; no clear D. V gave up 6 bases and J gave up 2 bases, with 11 bases separating them. CDR1 is MNHEY and CDR2 is SMNVEV in the germline V gene (reference sequence). The CDR3 is 14 residues long.

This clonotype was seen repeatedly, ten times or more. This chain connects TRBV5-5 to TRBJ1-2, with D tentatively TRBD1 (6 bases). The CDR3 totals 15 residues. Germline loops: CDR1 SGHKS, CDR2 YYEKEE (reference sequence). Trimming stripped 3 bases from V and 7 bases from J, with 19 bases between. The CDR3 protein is CASSWTGTNSAGYTF. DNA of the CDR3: TGTGCCAGCAGCTGGACCGGGACAAATTCGGCTGGCTACACCTTC.

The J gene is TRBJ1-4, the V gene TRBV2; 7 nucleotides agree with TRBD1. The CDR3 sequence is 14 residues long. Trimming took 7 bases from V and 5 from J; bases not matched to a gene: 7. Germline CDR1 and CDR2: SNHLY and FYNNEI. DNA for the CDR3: TGTGCCAGCAATCGAGGGGACAGAAATGAAAAACTGTTTTTT. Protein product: CASNRGDRNEKLFF.

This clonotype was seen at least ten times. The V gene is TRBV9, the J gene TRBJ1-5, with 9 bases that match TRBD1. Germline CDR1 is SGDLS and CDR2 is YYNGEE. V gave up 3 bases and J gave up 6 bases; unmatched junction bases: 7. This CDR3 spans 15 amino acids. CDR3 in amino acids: CASSASGTGLQPQHF. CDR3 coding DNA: TGTGCCAGCAGCGCGAGCGGGACAGGGCTTCAGCCCCAGCATTTT.

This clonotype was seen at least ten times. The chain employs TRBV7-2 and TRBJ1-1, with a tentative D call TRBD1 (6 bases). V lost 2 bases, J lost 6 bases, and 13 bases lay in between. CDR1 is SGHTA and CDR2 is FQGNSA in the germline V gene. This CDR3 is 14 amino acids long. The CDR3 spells CASSLRGETAEAFF. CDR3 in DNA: TGTGCCAGCAGCTTAAGGGGGGAGACAGCTGAAGCTTTCTTT.

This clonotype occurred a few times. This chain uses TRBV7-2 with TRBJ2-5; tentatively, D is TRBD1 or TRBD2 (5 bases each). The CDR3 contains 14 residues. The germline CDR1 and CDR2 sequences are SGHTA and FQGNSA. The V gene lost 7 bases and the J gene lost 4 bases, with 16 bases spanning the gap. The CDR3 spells CASKYLSRGETQYF. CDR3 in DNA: TGTGCCAGCAAATATCTGTCGAGGGGAGAGACCCAGTACTTC.

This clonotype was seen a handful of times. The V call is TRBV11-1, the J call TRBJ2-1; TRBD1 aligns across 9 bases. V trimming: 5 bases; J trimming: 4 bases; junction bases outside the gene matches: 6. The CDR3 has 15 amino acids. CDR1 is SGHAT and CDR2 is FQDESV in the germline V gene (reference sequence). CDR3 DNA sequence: TGTGCCAGCAGCATAGGGACAGGGACTTACAATGAGCAGTTCTTC. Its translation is CASSIGTGTYNEQFF. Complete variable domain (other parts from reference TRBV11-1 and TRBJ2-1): EAEVAQSPRYKITEKSQAVAFWCDPISGHATLYWYRQILGQGPELLVQFQDESVVDDSQLPKDRFSAERLKGVDSTLKIQPAELGDSAMYLCASSIGTGTYNEQFFGPGTRLTVL.